The 11 T cell receptor beta chains given below trace back to one sample, sequenced in a study. TCRdb fed the 5' RACE reads into MiXCR, producing one record per CDR3 protein. Among fewer than 13,000 distinct CDR3 sequences listed, under 20% were seen once. Tregs were sorted as CD4+CD25+CD127-/low cells. Material for sequencing was Tregs sorted from a lymph node. The receptors originated from a female donor with breast cancer.

This clonotype appeared many times. Compared with germline, one end of the junction differs, possibly owing to a read error. The chain couples TRBV5-1 to TRBJ1-2, with 7 bases identical to TRBD1. The CDR3 runs to 16 residues. Germline V lookup: CDR1 SGHRS, CDR2 YFSETQ. The CDR3 coding sequence is TGCGCCAACAGCTTCAATGGACAGGTTGAGGGCTATGGCTACACCTTC. Its translation is CANSFNGQVEGYGYTF.

The chain employs TRBV30 and TRBJ1-4; D not resolved. This CDR3 comprises 15 residues. Germline values: CDR1 GTSNPN, CDR2 SVGIG (reference sequence). With 0 bases removed from V and 7 bases from J, the gap between germline ends came to 15 bases. In DNA form, the CDR3 reads TGTGCCTGGAGTGTACCAAGCGGAGGGAGTGAAAAACTGTTTTTT. It codes for CAWSVPSGGSEKLFF.

This clonotype is labeled medium-sized. The rearrangement links TRBV7-3 to TRBJ2-3, with D perhaps assigned TRBD1 or TRBD2 (5 bases each). V gave up 5 bases and J gave up 0 bases, with 9 bases separating them. The CDR3 covers 14 residues. CDR1 is SGHTA and CDR2 is FQGTGA in the germline V gene. CDR3 in amino acids: CASSPGRSTDTQYF. CDR3 bases: TGTGCCAGCAGCCCGGGACGGAGCACAGATACGCAGTATTTT.

In this sample, this clonotype turned up many times. Germline is not matched at one junction end, which may reflect a read error. The V gene is TRBV10-3, the J gene TRBJ2-1, with TRBD2 matching over 9 bases. The CDR3 length is 14 residues. Germline V gene lookup returns CDR1 ENHRY and CDR2 SYGVKD. The CDR3 spells CALSDRSGGNEQFF. The CDR3, as DNA: TGTGCCCTCAGTGATCGTAGCGGGGGCAATGAGCAGTTCTTC.

This clonotype was observed at least ten times. This sequence joins TRBV24-1 and TRBJ2-1; D perhaps matches TRBD2 (6 bases). V was clipped by 4 bases and J by 0 bases, with 12 bases between them. The CDR3 runs 16 residues. Looked up from germline, CDR1 is KGHDR and CDR2 is SFDVKD. CDR3: CATSDGTRYSYNEQFF. Written as DNA, the CDR3 is TGTGCCACCAGTGACGGGACTCGATACTCCTACAATGAGCAGTTCTTC.

This clonotype appeared many times. The chain combines TRBV6-5 with TRBJ2-3; tentative D call: TRBD2 (6 bases). The CDR3 has 13 amino acids. Germline V gene lookup returns CDR1 MNHEY and CDR2 SVGAGI. V was shortened by 5 bases and J by 7 bases, with 13 bases between the two germline ends. Here the CDR3 DNA reads TGTGCCAGCAGTGACCGGGGGAAAAATACGCAGTATTTT. Its protein is CASSDRGKNTQYF.

This clonotype ranks as medium-sized. This chain links TRBV5-1 with TRBJ2-7; 14 bases fit TRBD2. The germline V gene has CDR1 SGHRS and CDR2 YFSETQ. The V segment lost 3 bases and the J segment 6 bases; nucleotides outside the gene matches: 2. The CDR3 contains 14 residues. CDR3 protein: CASSSGLAGAEQYF. The CDR3 nucleotides read TGCGCCAGCAGCTCGGGACTAGCGGGAGCCGAGCAGTACTTC.

This clonotype was counted at least ten times. This chain joins TRBV5-1 and TRBJ1-1; D uncertain. The germline V gene encodes CDR1 SGHRS and CDR2 YFSETQ. V lost 0 bases and J lost 5, with 11 bases in between. The CDR3 is 14 amino acids. Here the CDR3 reads CASSLAGRLTEAFF. CDR3 coding DNA: TGCGCCAGCAGCTTGGCAGGCAGGTTAACTGAAGCTTTCTTT.

This clonotype rates as medium-sized. The chain couples TRBV10-3 to TRBJ2-2; D is possibly TRBD1 or TRBD2 (6 bases each). The germline V gene has CDR1 ENHRY and CDR2 SYGVKD. This CDR3 has 19 amino acids. V gave up 6 bases and J gave up 1 base, with 24 bases separating them. CDR3 loop: CAIRGGEGTSQRNTGELFF. The CDR3 nucleotides read TGTGCCATCAGGGGGGGCGAGGGGACGAGTCAAAGGAACACCGGGGAGCTGTTTTTT.

This clonotype was picked up many times. This chain joins TRBV5-1 and TRBJ2-1; D is possibly TRBD1 or TRBD2 (5 bases each). The CDR3 runs 15 residues. Germline values: CDR1 SGHRS, CDR2 YFSETQ. Trimming took 4 bases from V and 8 from J, leaving 19 bases between them. CDR3 coding DNA: TGCGCCAGCAGCCCGAAAAGGGACCATGTCGATGAGCAGTTCTTC. This sequence encodes CASSPKRDHVDEQFF. Using reference TRBV5-1 and TRBJ2-1 for the parts outside the CDR3, the full variable domain is KAGVTQTPRYLIKTRGQQVTLSCSPISGHRSVSWYQQTPGQGLQFLFEYFSETQRNKGNFPGRFSGRQFSNSRSEMNVSTLELGDSALYLCASSPKRDHVDEQFFGPGTRLTVL.

By frequency in the sample, this clonotype is medium-sized. The V gene is TRBV5-1, the J gene TRBJ2-5, with D tentatively TRBD1 (5 bases). Trimming took off 4 bases at V and 3 bases at J, with 13 bases between the two ends. This CDR3 contains 14 residues. In germline, CDR1 is SGHRS, CDR2 YFSETQ. This CDR3 is CASSANRIEETQYF. DNA for the CDR3: TGCGCCAGCAGCGCGAACAGGATTGAAGAGACCCAGTACTTC.